This record concerns one T cell receptor (beta chain) sequence. Its specificity is not known. Breast cancer patients provided tissue from their axillary draining lymph nodes. The data were taken from a study of breast tumors, draining lymph nodes, adjacent tissues. General study results and limits: Tumor T cell lymph node origin was a supported hypothesis, not proven. Compared with lymph nodes, tumors were less diverse; compared with nontumor tissue, more.

TCRdb called the multiplex PCR reads again in MiXCR, with one record for every CDR3 protein. Among tens of thousands of distinct CDR3 sequences listed, under 25% were seen once. With V trimmed by 8 bases and J by 7 bases, 13 bases remained unmatched. This CDR3 contains 15 residues. The V gene's germline CDR1 is MNHEY and CDR2 SMNVEV (reference sequence). V gene TRBV27 combines with J gene TRBJ1-2; 10 bases line up with TRBD1. The receptor was isolated from a female donor with breast cancer. Some clones in this sample may be carry-over from other donors' samples. The sequencing input was axillary lymph node tissue. For the CDR3, the DNA is TGTGCCAGCGGCCGACCCGGGACAGGGGTAGCTGGCTACACCTTC. Translated, it gives CASGRPGTGVAGYTF.